The clone carrying this T cell receptor beta chain has a single count. Antigen unknown. The data originate from a study of CD8+CD57+ T cells in acquired aplastic anemia. Study information: Recorded DNA amounts for sorted CD4+ and CD8+ cells had an average of 3.2 ug. Study-level findings and limits: Twenty-nine CD8+ CDR3 sequences were shared between patients and controls.

This CDR3 region has 12 residues. V gave up 8 bases and J gave up 5 bases, with 15 bases separating them. The germline gives CDR1 SQVTM, CDR2 ANQGSEA. The TCR beta profiling, which covered VDJ combination and CDR3 sequence, was carried out using genomic DNA as the template. TCRdb used MiXCR to reprocess the reads, holding one entry per CDR3 protein. The top ten clones hold about 42% of a sample with some 180,000 distinct CDR3 sequences, roughly 63% of them seen once. CD8+CD57+ cell expansion had been shown by flow cytometry in patients chosen for sequencing. There were no patients without severe acquired aplastic anemia. When blood sampling took place, the patients had received no therapy.

The receptor's source is a human donor with aplastic anemia. The chain has TRBV29-1 and TRBJ2-5; perhaps D is TRBD1 or TRBD2 (5 bases each). The sample consisted of sorted CD4+, CD8+, or CD8+CD57+ T cells (not recorded which) from PBMCs. The CDR3 loop is CSTRGREETQYF. CDR3 nucleotide sequence: TGCAGCACCAGAGGCAGGGAGGAGACCCAGTACTTC.